This TCR beta chain was profiled in a study of graft-versus-host responses after intestinal transplantation. Study-level information: All of the recipients had induction that used anti-thymocyte globulin, then tacrolimus and steroids for two to three years.

Overall study results and limits: Circulating GvH clone levels at their peak were associated with HvG declines (early post-transplant).

From germline, CDR1 is MNHNS and CDR2 SASEGT. V lost 6 bases and J lost 4; bases outside the gene matches: 7. This CDR3 spans 15 amino acids. Some clones are missing from TCRdb's copy, which holds only in-frame ones; the method was immunoSEQ multiplex PCR. The table records about 88,000 clones, over 90% of them present only once. Comments on this clone: What it binds is unknown.

This material consisted of unstimulated CD4+ T cells sorted from spleen or lymph node cells, taken before transplant. This chain links TRBV6-1 with TRBJ2-2, with 8 bases matching TRBD1. This receptor was identified in a human donor who was the organ donor for an intestinal transplant. This CDR3 reads CASRTMTGVTGELFF. CDR3 DNA: TGTGCCAGCAGAACCATGACAGGGGTCACCGGGGAGCTGTTTTTT.